This TCR beta chain appears in the sequencing data of a study of T cell repertoires in cytomegalovirus infection. Looking at the study overall: HLA-B-restricted CMV epitopes that are well studied were used alongside recently identified HLA-C-restricted ones. From public TCR beta signatures came an indication of both CMV infection and matching HLA type. Regarding the study as a whole: Ex vivo, HLA-C-restricted CMV-specific TCR beta clonotypes prevailed over the rest of the response.

TCRdb passed the reads through MiXCR, listing each CDR3 protein once. Counted here are around 430,000 distinct CDR3 sequences, roughly 43% occurring once; the ten biggest clones make up 43%. Concerning this clonotype: What it binds is unknown.

The length of the CDR3 is 15 residues. Trimming cost V 3 bases and J 0 bases, with 11 bases left between them. Germline CDR1 is MGHRA and CDR2 is YSYEKL. The sequence was collected from a human donor in good health (CMV status not recorded). Some clones in this sample may be carry-over from other donors' samples. The sample here was cultured PBMCs, taken from culture after CMV antigen stimulation. V usage is TRBV4-1 and J usage is TRBJ1-1; D is ambiguous. CDR3 region: CASSQRPYLNTEAFF. DNA of the CDR3: TGCGCCAGCAGCCAGAGACCCTACCTGAACACTGAAGCTTTCTTT.